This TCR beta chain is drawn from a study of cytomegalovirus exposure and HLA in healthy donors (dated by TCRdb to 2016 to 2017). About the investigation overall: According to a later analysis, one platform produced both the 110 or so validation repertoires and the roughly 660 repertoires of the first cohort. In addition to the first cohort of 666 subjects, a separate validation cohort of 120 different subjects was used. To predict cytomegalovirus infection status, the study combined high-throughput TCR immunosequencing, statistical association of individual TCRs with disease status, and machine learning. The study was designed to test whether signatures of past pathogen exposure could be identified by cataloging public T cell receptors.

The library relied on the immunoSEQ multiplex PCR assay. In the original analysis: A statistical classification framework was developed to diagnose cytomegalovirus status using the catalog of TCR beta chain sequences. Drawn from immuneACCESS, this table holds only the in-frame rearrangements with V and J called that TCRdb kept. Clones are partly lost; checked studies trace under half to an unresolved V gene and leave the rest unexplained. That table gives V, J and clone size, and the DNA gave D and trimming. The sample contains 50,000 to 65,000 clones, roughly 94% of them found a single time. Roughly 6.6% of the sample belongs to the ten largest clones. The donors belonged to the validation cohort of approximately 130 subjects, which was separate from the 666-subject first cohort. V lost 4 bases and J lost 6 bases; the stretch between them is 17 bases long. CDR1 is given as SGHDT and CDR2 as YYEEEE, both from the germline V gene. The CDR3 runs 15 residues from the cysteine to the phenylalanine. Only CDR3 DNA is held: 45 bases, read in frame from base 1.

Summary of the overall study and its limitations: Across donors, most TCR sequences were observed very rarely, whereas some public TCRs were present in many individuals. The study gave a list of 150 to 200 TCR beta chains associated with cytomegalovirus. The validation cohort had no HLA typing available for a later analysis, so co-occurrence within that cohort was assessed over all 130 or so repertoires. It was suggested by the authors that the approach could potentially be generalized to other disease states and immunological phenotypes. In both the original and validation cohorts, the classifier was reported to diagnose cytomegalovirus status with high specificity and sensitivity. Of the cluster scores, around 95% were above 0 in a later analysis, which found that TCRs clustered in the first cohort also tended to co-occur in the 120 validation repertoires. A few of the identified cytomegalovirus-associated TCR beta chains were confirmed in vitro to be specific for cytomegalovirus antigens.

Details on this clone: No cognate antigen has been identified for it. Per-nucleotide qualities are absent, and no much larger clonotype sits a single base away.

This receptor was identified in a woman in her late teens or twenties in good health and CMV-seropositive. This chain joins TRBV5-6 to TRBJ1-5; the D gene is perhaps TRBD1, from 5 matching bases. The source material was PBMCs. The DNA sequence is TGTGCCAGCAGCCGCGGCGGAGGAGGGACTCAGCCCCAGCATTTT. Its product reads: CASSRGGGGTQPQHF.